The rows below give T cell receptor beta chains drawn from one sample of a study of blood T cell repertoires in COVID-19. Generated by immunoSEQ multiplex PCR, the TCRdb table keeps only in-frame clones and is missing some. This sample yields about 160,000 clones, of which about 85% are seen a single time; roughly 1.1% belongs to the top ten. Input material: peripheral blood. These TCRs come from a man between 60 and 70 years old who had recovered from COVID-19. The CDR3 runs from the conserved cysteine through the conserved F or W. The D gene is left open where the match is weak. Not every row has a clone size; where given, it reads once, few, many or a size class.

16 TRBD1 TRBJ1-3 TRBV19 . CASSRQGASSGNTIYF TGTGCCAGTTCTAGGCAGGGGGCTTCTTCTGGAAACACCATATATTTT
14 . TRBJ2-3 TRBV7-2 . CASGSWGGADTQYF TGTGCCAGCGGGTCGTGGGGGGGCGCAGATACGCAGTATTTT
15 TRBD1 TRBJ1-5 TRBV6-1 . CASSELDRVFQPQHF TGTGCCAGCAGTGAACTGGACAGGGTTTTCCAGCCCCAGCATTTT
14 . TRBJ2-7 TRBV15 . CATSRRGSSYEQYF TGTGCCACCAGCAGACGAGGGAGCTCCTACGAGCAGTACTTC
15 . TRBJ2-7 TRBV6-5 . CASSYPTQGVYEQYF TGTGCCAGCAGTTACCCTACTCAAGGGGTCTACGAGCAGTACTTC
13 . TRBJ1-2 TRBV6-4 . CASSVDEGSGYTF TGTGCCAGCAGTGTAGATGAGGGAAGTGGCTACACCTTC
16 . TRBJ2-5 TRBV5-5 . CASSLVLWGVQETQYF TGTGCCAGCAGCTTGGTCTTGTGGGGCGTACAAGAGACCCAGTACTTC
11 . TRBJ1-1 TRBV9 . CASSPRTEAFF TGTGCCAGCAGCCCGCGGACTGAAGCTTTCTTT
17 . TRBJ2-6 TRBV10-3 . CAIKPSTGNSGANVLTF TGTGCCATCAAGCCGTCGACGGGGAACTCTGGGGCCAACGTCCTGACTTTC
13 . TRBJ1-2 TRBV21-1 . CASSKAWSYGYTF TGTGCCAGCAGCAAGGCCTGGAGCTATGGCTACACCTTC
14 . TRBJ2-5 TRBV14 . CASSPLYTQETQYF TGTGCCAGCAGCCCGTTGTACACACAAGAGACCCAGTACTTC
14 . TRBJ1-2 TRBV6-2/TRBV6-3 . CASSYSEGPYGYTF TGTGCCAGCAGTTACTCGGAGGGTCCGTATGGCTACACCTTC
13 . TRBJ1-6 TRBV12-3/TRBV12-4 . CASSLRENSPLHF TGTGCCAGCAGTTTGAGGGAAAATTCACCCCTCCACTTT
16 . TRBJ2-6 TRBV4-3 . CASSQDVGSGANVLTF TGCGCCAGCAGCCAAGATGTCGGCTCTGGGGCCAACGTCCTGACTTTC
16 TRBD2 TRBJ2-1 TRBV9 . CASSVGSGGARNEQFF TGTGCCAGCAGCGTAGGTAGCGGGGGGGCCCGGAATGAGCAGTTCTTC
14 TRBD1 TRBJ2-7 TRBV7-8 few CASSRGQGGHEQYF TGTGCCAGCAGCCGAGGACAGGGAGGACACGAGCAGTACTTC
12 . TRBJ1-4 TRBV12-3/TRBV12-4 few CASKRQDEKLFF TGTGCCAGCAAGAGACAAGATGAAAAACTGTTTTTT
14 . TRBJ2-5 TRBV19 . CASSTNRVQETQYF TGTGCCAGTAGTACAAACAGGGTCCAAGAGACCCAGTACTTC
15 TRBD1 TRBJ2-2 TRBV10-3 . CAISTGDRGPGELFF TGTGCCATCAGCACGGGGGACAGGGGACCCGGGGAGCTGTTTTTT
15 TRBD2 TRBJ2-3 TRBV6-4 . CASSDFGGGGDTQYF TGTGCCAGCAGTGACTTCGGCGGGGGGGGAGATACGCAGTATTTT
16 TRBD1 TRBJ1-1 TRBV6-5 few CASSYLHYRGNTEAFF TGTGCCAGCAGTTACTTACATTACAGGGGTAACACTGAAGCTTTCTTT
16 TRBD2 TRBJ2-2 TRBV5-1 . CASSRGSGGLPGELFF TGCGCCAGCAGCCGGGGTAGCGGGGGGCTACCCGGGGAGCTGTTTTTT
20 TRBD2 TRBJ2-5 TRBV5-4 . CASSNPGLAGGIATQETQYF TGTGCCAGCAGCAACCCCGGACTAGCGGGGGGCATAGCTACCCAAGAGACCCAGTACTTC
15 TRBD2 TRBJ2-3 TRBV5-1 once CASSILAGDIDTQYF TGCGCCAGCAGCATTCTAGCGGGGGATATAGATACGCAGTATTTT
13 . TRBJ2-7 TRBV19 . CASSIMGSYEQYF TGTGCCAGTAGTATAATGGGGAGCTACGAGCAGTACTTC
16 TRBD1 TRBJ2-5 TRBV6-6 . CASSYTARTGEETQYF TGTGCCAGCAGTTATACGGCCCGGACAGGGGAAGAGACCCAGTACTTC
14 TRBD1 TRBJ2-7 TRBV11-2 . CASSRQGDSYEQYF TGTGCCAGCAGCCGACAGGGCGATTCCTACGAGCAGTACTTC
14 . TRBJ2-3 TRBV9 once CASSVVPSPDTQYF TGTGCCAGCAGCGTAGTCCCGTCCCCCGATACGCAGTATTTT
16 TRBD1 TRBJ2-5 TRBV7-3 . CASSLTGGGNQETQYF TGTGCCAGCAGCCTAACAGGGGGCGGAAACCAAGAGACCCAGTACTTC
14 TRBD1 TRBJ1-5 TRBV5-6 . CASSVQGANQPQHF TGTGCCAGCAGCGTACAGGGGGCGAATCAGCCCCAGCATTTT
14 TRBD1 TRBJ2-3 TRBV9 . CASSVGTGTDTQYF TGTGCCAGCAGCGTGGGGACAGGGACAGATACGCAGTATTTT
15 TRBD2 TRBJ2-5 TRBV7-9 . CASSLALAGSETQYF TGTGCCAGCAGCTTGGCACTAGCGGGTTCAGAGACCCAGTACTTC
14 TRBD1 TRBJ2-7 TRBV6-5 . CASSYWGQGREQYF TGTGCCAGCAGTTACTGGGGACAGGGACGCGAGCAGTACTTC
15 TRBD2 TRBJ2-5 TRBV3-1/TRBV3-2 . CASSPQGLDEGTQYF TGTGCCAGCAGCCCGCAAGGACTAGACGAAGGGACCCAGTACTTC
15 TRBD1 TRBJ1-2 TRBV18 . CASSPPGQGNYGYTF TGTGCCAGCTCACCCCCGGGACAGGGGAACTATGGCTACACCTTC
14 . TRBJ1-4 TRBV2 . CASSETESNEKLFF TGTGCCAGCAGTGAGACAGAAAGTAATGAAAAACTGTTTTTT
13 TRBD1 TRBJ1-1 TRBV5-1 few CASTPDRVAEAFF TGCGCCAGCACCCCAGACAGGGTAGCTGAAGCTTTCTTT
16 . TRBJ2-1 TRBV18 . CASSPSQGSSYNEQFF TGTGCCAGCTCACCGTCGCAGGGGAGCTCCTACAATGAGCAGTTCTTC
14 . TRBJ1-4 TRBV19 . CASSILQENEKLFF TGTGCCAGTAGTATTCTACAGGAGAATGAAAAACTGTTTTTT
16 . TRBJ1-1 TRBV3-1/TRBV3-2 . CASSQERQALNTEAFF TGTGCCAGCAGCCAGGAACGACAGGCTTTAAACACTGAAGCTTTCTTT
13 . TRBJ2-1 TRBV10-3 . CATLRGEALEQFF TGTGCCACCCTCAGGGGAGAGGCTCTTGAGCAGTTCTTC
13 . TRBJ2-7 TRBV29-1 . CSVEEYGGWEQYF TGCAGCGTTGAAGAATATGGGGGCTGGGAGCAGTACTTC
13 TRBD1 TRBJ1-1 TRBV30 few CAWGKGQFTEAFF TGTGCCTGGGGGAAGGGACAGTTCACTGAAGCTTTCTTT
13 . TRBJ1-5 TRBV19 few CASSTTSVRAQHF TGTGCCAGTAGTACCACTTCCGTCCGGGCCCAGCATTTT
17 TRBD1 TRBJ1-2 TRBV6-2/TRBV6-3 . CASSPIPGTGLFYGYTF TGTGCCAGCAGCCCAATTCCCGGGACAGGGTTATTCTATGGCTACACCTTC
14 . TRBJ2-3 TRBV19 . CATSAGRSTDTQYF TGTGCCACTTCGGCAGGGCGGTCGACAGATACGCAGTATTTT
15 TRBD2 TRBJ2-7 TRBV3-1/TRBV3-2 . CASSQEGLAPLEQYF TGTGCCAGCAGCCAAGAGGGACTAGCCCCCCTCGAGCAGTACTTC
15 TRBD1 TRBJ2-7 TRBV2 . CASSEGDRKIYEQYF TGTGCCAGCAGTGAAGGGGACAGGAAAATTTACGAGCAGTACTTC
15 . TRBJ2-3 TRBV5-1 . CASSTEGQIPDTQYF TGCGCCAGCAGCACCGAGGGCCAGATCCCAGATACGCAGTATTTT
15 TRBD1 TRBJ2-7 TRBV30 . CAWSAGTGGGNEQYF TGTGCCTGGAGTGCTGGGACAGGGGGAGGGAACGAGCAGTACTTC
15 TRBD2 TRBJ2-1 TRBV6-6 . CASSDGSGGVNEQFF TGTGCCAGCAGTGACGGTAGCGGGGGGGTCAATGAGCAGTTCTTC
13 TRBD1 TRBJ2-7 TRBV3-1/TRBV3-2 once CASSRQGTYEQYF TGTGCCAGCAGTAGACAGGGGACCTACGAGCAGTACTTC
14 TRBD1 TRBJ2-7 TRBV19 . CASMGGQGPYEQYF TGTGCCAGTATGGGGGGACAGGGCCCCTACGAGCAGTACTTC
13 TRBD1 TRBJ1-2 TRBV6-1 . CAIREGTDYGYTF TGTGCCATCAGGGAAGGGACAGATTATGGCTACACCTTC